The 12 T cell receptor beta chains presented below share a single source sample, sequenced in a study of blood T cell repertoires in COVID-19. Only in-frame clones appear in the TCRdb table, and some are missing; sequencing was by immunoSEQ multiplex PCR. The sample holds roughly 130,000 clones, about four fifths seen once. The specimen sequenced was peripheral blood. These receptors were obtained from a woman older than 75 with acute or convalescent COVID-19.

The chain carries TRBV12-3 or TRBV12-4 and TRBJ1-5; D gene unclear. V was clipped by 3 bases and J by 5 bases, with 8 bases between them. This CDR3 is 13 amino acids long. The CDR3 DNA is TGTGCCAGCAGTTTTTCGGGGTATCAGCCCCAGCATTTT. Its translation is CASSFSGYQPQHF.

Written as DNA, the CDR3 is TGTGCCAGCAGTCGAGGTCAGAATGAGCAGTTCTTC. This translates into CASSRGQNEQFF. The chain links TRBV2 to TRBJ2-1; unclear D gene. This CDR3 has 12 amino acids. Germline assignment: CDR1 SNHLY and CDR2 FYNNEI. The V gene lost 5 bases and the J gene lost 7 bases, with 9 bases spanning the gap.

The chain combines TRBV2 with TRBJ1-3, with TRBD1 matching over 7 bases. The CDR3 is made up of 15 amino acids. Germline V gene lookup returns CDR1 SNHLY and CDR2 FYNNEI. Trimming took 3 bases from V and 4 from J; bases not matched to a gene: 6. In DNA, the CDR3 is TGTGCCAGCAGTGACAGGGGGTTGCAAGGAAACACCATATATTTT. This translates into CASSDRGLQGNTIYF. The complete variable domain, with remaining parts taken from reference TRBV2 and TRBJ1-3, reads EPEVTQTPSHQVTQMGQEVILRCVPISNHLYFYWYRQILGQKVEFLVSFYNNEISEKSEIFDDQFSVERPDGSNFTLKIRSTKLEDSAMYFCASSDRGLQGNTIYFGEGSWLTVV.

The chain couples TRBV29-1 to TRBJ2-1; 7 nucleotides align to TRBD1. CDR1 and CDR2 (germline): SQVTM, ANQGSEA. J lost 3 bases, V lost 6 bases, and 11 bases had no gene match. The CDR3 totals 15 residues. CDR3 region: CSVVSGTASYNEQFF. Here the CDR3 DNA reads TGCAGCGTCGTATCCGGGACAGCCAGCTACAATGAGCAGTTCTTC.

This clone has only a few counts. The chain has TRBV21-1 and TRBJ1-1. TRBV21-1 is given as a pseudogene. CDR3 length: 18 amino acids. The CDR3 DNA is TGTGCCAGCAGCAAAGCGCTGGTTGGCCAGCGAGAGGGCACTGAAGCTTTCTTT. It translates to CASSKALVGQREGTEAFF.

The rearrangement uses TRBV2 and TRBJ1-4; D is uncertain. The CDR3 has 14 residues. Per germline, CDR1 SNHLY and CDR2 FYNNEI. Trimming stripped 1 base from V and 7 bases from J, with 10 bases between. CDR3 protein: CASSEGRVAEKLFF. In nucleotides, the CDR3 is TGTGCCAGCAGTGAAGGCCGGGTCGCTGAAAAACTGTTTTTT.

The chain links TRBV30 to TRBJ1-5; the D gene is possibly TRBD1 (6 bases). Trimming pared 0 bases from V and 7 bases from J, leaving 13 bases between. CDR1 and CDR2 from the germline V gene are GTSNPN and SVGIG (reference sequence). The CDR3 has 14 amino acids. CDR3 coding DNA: TGTGCCTGGAGTGTATGGAGGGGGGGCCAGCCCCAGCATTTT. Its translation is CAWSVWRGGQPQHF.

The J gene is TRBJ2-1, the V gene TRBV7-3; the match to TRBD1 covers 10 bases. Trimming removed 5 bases from V and 7 bases from J; junction bases left unmatched: 11. The CDR3 runs to 16 residues. Germline V gene data show CDR1 as SGHTA and CDR2 as FQGTGA. The CDR3 nucleotides are TGTGCCAGCAGCCTAAGGGGACAGGGGAAGAGGAATGAGCAGTTCTTC. This codes for CASSLRGQGKRNEQFF.

This chain connects TRBV10-3 to TRBJ1-1; 7 bases are shared with TRBD1. Losses at the gene ends were 2 bases for V and 3 bases for J; bases not matched to a gene: 9. The CDR3 sequence is 16 residues long. Germline assignment: CDR1 ENHRY and CDR2 SYGVKD. The CDR3 bases are TGTGCCATCAGTGAGAGGGGGCCAATGGTGGACACTGAAGCTTTCTTT. It yields the protein CAISERGPMVDTEAFF.

The gene calls are TRBV30 and TRBJ1-1, with unresolved D. Trimming cost V 4 bases and J 3 bases, with 15 bases left between them. Germline V gene lookup returns CDR1 GTSNPN and CDR2 SVGIG (reference sequence). The CDR3 has 14 residues. DNA for the CDR3: TGTGCCTGGACAGTTGGACTTGGCGACACTGAAGCTTTCTTT. It codes for CAWTVGLGDTEAFF.

This clone was recorded only once. At one boundary the junction diverges from the germline segment, which might be a read error. J is TRBJ2-2 and V is TRBV7-7; a weak D match, TRBD2 (5 bases). Germline V gene sequence: CDR1 SSHAT, CDR2 FNYEAQ (reference sequence). The CDR3 has 12 residues. This chain's CDR3 is CASSQRGGELFF. As DNA, the CDR3 is TGTGCTAGCAGTCAACGGGGCGGGGAGCTGTTTTTT.

About this clone: One end of the junction varies from germline; a read error may be responsible. This chain links TRBV14 with TRBJ1-1, with no clear D. Germline CDR1 is SGHDN and CDR2 is FVKESK. The CDR3 consists of 14 residues. CDR3 amino acids: CASSLGFVSAEAFF. The CDR3 nucleotides read TGTGCCAGTAGCCTCGGGTTCGTCAGCGCTGAAGCTTTCTTT.